These 5 T cell receptor beta chains originate from one sample sequenced in a study of Ad26.COV2.S vaccination and SARS-CoV-2 variants. Produced via immunoSEQ multiplex PCR; TCRdb's table is partial and in-frame only. The table lists about 350,000 clones, about 85% of them singletons. The treatment denotes: around 19 received Ad26.COV2.S at low or high dose, single or two shots; about 5 received placebo; per-sample allocation not given. Sampling occurred on day 63 after the first vaccine or placebo injection. This specimen was peripheral blood, taken in a trial of Ad26.COV2.S vaccine versus placebo. These receptors were taken from a person aged 18 to 65 who received the Ad26.COV2.S COVID-19 vaccine or a placebo.

V is TRBV3-1 (or the pseudogene TRBV3-2) and J is TRBJ1-1, with D perhaps TRBD1 (5 bases). The CDR3 is 16 residues long. From germline, CDR1 is LGHDT and CDR2 YNNKEL (reference sequence). V was trimmed by 5 bases and J by 6 bases, leaving 22 bases between them. The CDR3 DNA reads as TGTGCCAGCAGCAACCGCGAATGGAGGGGCGTCGCTGAAGCTTTCTTT. Protein sequence: CASSNREWRGVAEAFF.

This clone was observed a single time. The chain combines TRBV2 with TRBJ2-7, with unresolved D. The CDR3 has 13 residues. Germline CDR1 SNHLY, CDR2 FYNNEI. Trimming took 1 base from V and 0 from J, leaving 4 bases between them. For the CDR3, the DNA is TGTGCCAGCAGTGAAGACTTCTCCTACGAGCAGTACTTC. It translates to CASSEDFSYEQYF. The entire variable domain, with the rest obtained from reference TRBV2 and TRBJ2-7, is as follows: EPEVTQTPSHQVTQMGQEVILRCVPISNHLYFYWYRQILGQKVEFLVSFYNNEISEKSEIFDDQFSVERPDGSNFTLKIRSTKLEDSAMYFCASSEDFSYEQYFGPGTRLTVT.

This clone was found a few times. This chain joins TRBV6-1 and TRBJ2-3, with TRBD2 matching 11 bases. The junction had 10 bases not matched to a gene; V was cut back by 3 bases and J by 2 bases. CDR1 is MNHNS and CDR2 is SASEGT in the germline V gene. The CDR3 is 18 amino acids. For the CDR3, the DNA is TGTGCCAGCAGTGACCTACTTGGGACTAGCGGATTCACAGATACGCAGTATTTT. Amino acids: CASSDLLGTSGFTDTQYF.

The CDR3 loop reads CATSDPPLSENTEAFF. Written as DNA, the CDR3 is TGTGCCACCAGTGATCCTCCCCTATCGGAGAACACTGAAGCTTTCTTT. This chain links TRBV24-1 with TRBJ1-1, with no clear D. The CDR3 has 16 amino acids. Trimming took off 3 bases at V and 1 base at J, with 14 bases between the two ends. In germline, CDR1 is KGHDR, CDR2 SFDVKD.

DNA for the CDR3: TGTGCCTGGAGCCGGGAGAGCTCTGGAAACACCATATATTTT. Its translation: CAWSRESSGNTIYF. The chain joins TRBV30 to TRBJ1-3; no firm D call. The germline V and J ends were trimmed by 3 bases and 0 bases, with 9 bases remaining between them. The CDR3 spans 14 residues. Germline CDR1 reads GTSNPN; CDR2 reads SVGIG (reference sequence).